The 22 T cell receptor beta chains reported below all come from one sample, sequenced in a study of response to subunit inactivated influenza vaccine listed by TCRdb under 2018. Library preparation used RT-PCR. The run used an Illumina HiSeq 2500. TCRdb passed the public sequencing reads through fastp at Q25 and MiXCR, retaining productive beta sequences. Every distinct CDR3 protein forms one entry, paired with its most common genes and DNA. For this sample the table gives roughly 710,000 distinct CDR3 sequences, of which about 15% were detected only once. The leading ten clones occupy 7.5% to 8% of the sample. Sequences were derived from PBMCs from blood, sampled around 15 days before vaccination. The source is a man aged 45-60 years who received an inactivated influenza vaccine. Donor details come from another sample of the same person, matched by shared clones.

This clonotype turned up a few times. An end of the junction does not agree with germline; a read error may underlie this. The rearrangement links TRBV20-1 to TRBJ2-2; the D is unclear. Germline V lookup: CDR1 DFQATT, CDR2 SNEGSKA (reference sequence). The CDR3 length is 12 residues. The CDR3 coding sequence is TGCAGTGCTCGAGACGTCACCGGGGAGCTGTTTTTT. It codes for CSARDVTGELFF.

This clonotype was recorded at least ten times. J is TRBJ1-1 and V is TRBV29-1; D gene ambiguous. The CDR3 spans 13 residues. The V gene's germline CDR1 is SQVTM and CDR2 ANQGSEA. V was pared by 3 bases and J by 1 base, with 9 bases between. The CDR3 sequence is CSVDREANTEAFF. CDR3 bases: TGCAGCGTTGATCGAGAGGCGAACACTGAAGCTTTCTTT.

This clonotype was detected a few times. The genes are TRBV20-1 and TRBJ2-4; 16 bases match TRBD2. V was pared by 0 bases and J by 3 bases, with 8 bases of the junction left unmatched. The germline gives CDR1 DFQATT, CDR2 SNEGSKA (reference sequence). The CDR3 loop spans 19 amino acids. The CDR3: CSARDPGTSGRAGKNIQYF. The CDR3 region has the DNA TGCAGTGCTAGAGATCCCGGGACTAGCGGGAGGGCCGGCAAAAACATTCAGTACTTC.

The table lists this clonotype with a few counts. V gene TRBV5-1 combines with J gene TRBJ2-3; either TRBD1 or TRBD2 may supply D (6 bases each). CDR3 length: 20 amino acids. Germline V CDR1 and CDR2: SGHRS, YFSETQ. V was pared by 5 bases and J by 1 base, with 29 bases between. CDR3 nucleotides: TGCGCCAGCAGAGCGGCGGGACATCCAACTCGAGTCCGTGGCACAGATACGCAGTATTTT. Its protein is CASRAAGHPTRVRGTDTQYF.

The sample holds a few counts of this clonotype. The chain recombines TRBV6-2 or TRBV6-3 with TRBJ1-5; D call uncertain. V lost 0 bases and J 0 bases, leaving 12 bases between the germline ends. The CDR3 is 17 residues long. Looked up from germline, CDR1 is MNHEY and CDR2 is SVGEGT. CDR3 sequence reads: CASSYSSAQISNQPQHF. CDR3 DNA: TGTGCCAGCAGTTACTCGAGCGCACAGATTAGCAATCAGCCCCAGCATTTT.

This sequence joins TRBV20-1 and TRBJ1-1, with D uncertain. The CDR3 is 14 residues long. The V end lost 6 bases, the J end lost 1 base, and 15 bases lay between the germline ends. Germline V CDR1 and CDR2: DFQATT, SNEGSKA (reference sequence). CDR3 DNA sequence: TGCAGTGCCGCCCTCGCCCCTGGGAACACTGAAGCTTTCTTT. This sequence encodes CSAALAPGNTEAFF.

This clonotype was counted a few times. The chain couples TRBV5-4 to TRBJ2-1, with 16 bases lining up with TRBD2. Germline loops: CDR1 SGHNT, CDR2 YYREEE (reference sequence). After removal of 3 bases from V and 2 bases from J, the junction contained 11 bases not matched to a gene. The CDR3 runs to 20 residues. Written as DNA, the CDR3 is TGTGCCAGCAGCTACAGGGGACTAGCGGGGGGGCCTGTCGCCTACAATGAGCAGTTCTTC. It is translated as CASSYRGLAGGPVAYNEQFF.

This clonotype was counted many times. The J gene is TRBJ2-6, the V gene TRBV11-2; perhaps TRBD2 as D (5 bases). From germline, CDR1 is SGHAT and CDR2 FQNNGV. The CDR3 loop spans 15 amino acids. Trimming cost V 8 bases and J 2 bases, with 13 bases left between them. DNA of the CDR3: TGTGCCAGCTCACCACCCGGGGCTGGGGCCAACGTCCTGACTTTC. The encoded protein is CASSPPGAGANVLTF.

The V and J genes are TRBV7-9 and TRBJ2-1; maybe TRBD2 (5 bases). CDR1 is SEHNR and CDR2 is FQNEAQ in the germline V gene (reference sequence). The CDR3 sequence is 13 residues long. The DNA for the CDR3 is TGTGCACTAATGGCGGGCTCCTACAATGAGCAGTTCTTC. Its translation: CALMAGSYNEQFF.

The CDR3 coding sequence is TGTGCCAGCAGCTTCTACGGTCTCCAAGAGACCCAGTACTTC. Protein sequence: CASSFYGLQETQYF. The chain recombines TRBV7-2 with TRBJ2-5; unclear D gene. V was pared by 3 bases and J by 1 base, with 9 bases between. This CDR3 is 14 amino acids long. The germline gives CDR1 SGHTA, CDR2 FQGNSA.

This clonotype was found a few times. The chain joins TRBV5-1 to TRBJ2-7; TRBD1 matches at 8 bases. This CDR3 comprises 16 residues. Per germline, CDR1 SGHRS and CDR2 YFSETQ. V shed 2 bases and J 1 base; nucleotides not matched to a gene: 8. In DNA form, the CDR3 reads TGCGCCAGCAGCTTCCGGGTGGGACAGGAGTCCTACGAGCAGTACTTC. Its translation: CASSFRVGQESYEQYF.

The chain uses TRBV2 and TRBJ2-1; 12 bases fit TRBD2. CDR3 length: 17 amino acids. The J segment lost 0 bases and the V segment lost 8 bases, leaving 8 bases of the junction unmatched. Germline CDR1 reads SNHLY; CDR2 reads FYNNEI. CDR3 nucleotide sequence: TGTGCCAGCGGGACTAGCGGGTCCAGCAGCTCCTACAATGAGCAGTTCTTC. This encodes CASGTSGSSSSYNEQFF. The full variable domain, with the rest looked up from reference TRBV2 and TRBJ2-1, is EPEVTQTPSHQVTQMGQEVILRCVPISNHLYFYWYRQILGQKVEFLVSFYNNEISEKSEIFDDQFSVERPDGSNFTLKIRSTKLEDSAMYFCASGTSGSSSSYNEQFFGPGTRLTVL.

The rearrangement joins TRBV5-4 to TRBJ1-1; D is perhaps TRBD1 (5 bases). Trimming pared 1 base from V and 4 bases from J, leaving 14 bases between. This CDR3 has 15 residues. The germline V gene encodes CDR1 SGHNT and CDR2 YYREEE (reference sequence). The CDR3 region is CASSLSLMGGTEAFF. CDR3 bases: TGTGCCAGCAGCTTGAGTTTAATGGGGGGCACTGAAGCTTTCTTT.

This clonotype was found a few times. J is TRBJ1-1 and V is TRBV2, with D maybe TRBD1 (5 bases). CDR1 and CDR2 from the germline V gene are SNHLY and FYNNEI. CDR3 length: 14 amino acids. Between the trimmed V and J ends, which lost 6 bases and 0 bases, there was a span of 11 bases. CDR3 coding DNA: TGTGCCAGCAGAACGGGACGGTTGAACACTGAAGCTTTCTTT. Amino acids: CASRTGRLNTEAFF.

The chain links TRBV2 to TRBJ2-1; TRBD2 matches 9 bases. The CDR3 sequence is 15 residues long. Per the germline V gene, CDR1 is SNHLY and CDR2 is FYNNEI. V lost 8 bases and J lost 0; bases outside the gene matches: 5. The CDR3 loop is CASSKAGGSYNEQFF. Written as DNA, the CDR3 is TGTGCCAGCTCCAAAGCGGGGGGCTCCTACAATGAGCAGTTCTTC. The variable domain in full, completed from reference TRBV2 and TRBJ2-1, reads EPEVTQTPSHQVTQMGQEVILRCVPISNHLYFYWYRQILGQKVEFLVSFYNNEISEKSEIFDDQFSVERPDGSNFTLKIRSTKLEDSAMYFCASSKAGGSYNEQFFGPGTRLTVL.

The table lists this clonotype with a few counts. CDR3 sequence (DNA): TGTGCCAGCAGCTTTGCAGGTGTTGGGCAGTTCTTC. It is translated as CASSFAGVGQFF. The chain is built from TRBV7-9 and TRBJ2-1; D gene ambiguous. The CDR3 length is 12 residues. Trimming stripped 3 bases from V and 12 bases from J, with 12 bases between. CDR1 is SEHNR, CDR2 FQNEAQ, per germline (reference sequence). Based on the CDR3 plus reference TRBV7-9 and TRBJ2-1, the full variable domain is DTGVSQNPRHKITKRGQNVTFRCDPISEHNRLYWYRQTLGQGPEFLTYFQNEAQLEKSRLLSDRFSAERPKGSFSTLEIQRTEQGDSAMYLCASSFAGVGQFFGPGTRLTVL.

This clonotype was seen more than once but under ten times. This chain connects TRBV20-1 to TRBJ2-1; 7 bases align to TRBD2. The CDR3 runs 14 residues. Germline CDR1 DFQATT, CDR2 SNEGSKA (reference sequence). V gave up 5 bases and J gave up 7 bases; unmatched junction bases: 11. The CDR3 is CSAVAGGTQNEQFF. In DNA, the CDR3 is TGCAGTGCTGTAGCGGGCGGGACCCAGAATGAGCAGTTCTTC.

This clonotype occurred a few times. The J gene is TRBJ1-1, the V gene TRBV10-2; possible D gene TRBD1, 5 bases. This CDR3 is 14 amino acids long. Trimming shortened V by 3 bases and J by 4 bases, and 12 bases separated the two germline ends. CDR1 and CDR2 (germline): WSHSY, SAAADI. The CDR3 region is CASSDPGLTTEAFF. Here the CDR3 DNA reads TGCGCCAGCAGTGACCCGGGACTGACCACTGAAGCTTTCTTT.

The chain uses TRBV5-5 and TRBJ1-5; D possibly corresponds to TRBD1 (5 bases). Trimming removed 1 base from V and 1 base from J, with 9 bases in between. The CDR3 runs 15 residues. Germline V lookup: CDR1 SGHKS, CDR2 YYEKEE (reference sequence). CDR3 in amino acids: CASSLQGTSNQPQHF. The CDR3 DNA reads TGTGCCAGCAGCTTGCAGGGAACCAGCAATCAGCCCCAGCATTTT.

This clonotype occurred a few times. The chain joins TRBV10-3 to TRBJ2-7, with D perhaps matching TRBD1 or TRBD2 (5 bases each). Trimming shortened V by 8 bases and J by 3 bases, and 14 bases separated the two germline ends. The CDR3 runs to 13 residues. Germline CDR1 and CDR2: ENHRY and SYGVKD. The DNA of the CDR3 is TGTGCCATCGGCCGGGGCGACTACTACGAGCAGTACTTC. Translation: CAIGRGDYYEQYF.

This clonotype came up many times. V and J are TRBV4-3 and TRBJ2-3; D gene unclear. This CDR3 has 16 amino acids. CDR1 and CDR2 from the germline V gene are LGHNA and YSLEER. The V gene lost 2 bases and the J gene lost 5 bases, with 17 bases spanning the gap. Here the CDR3 DNA reads TGCGCCAGCAGCCAAACCGGGCCGAGCGCAATAGATACGCAGTATTTT. It codes for CASSQTGPSAIDTQYF.

This clonotype was counted a few times. The rearrangement uses TRBV7-8 and TRBJ2-7; D is perhaps TRBD2 (6 bases). The germline V gene encodes CDR1 SGHVS and CDR2 FQNEAQ. The CDR3 extends over 15 amino acids. The V gene lost 5 bases and the J gene lost 2 bases, with 16 bases spanning the gap. For the CDR3, the DNA is TGTGCCAGCAGCGCGACCGGACTAACCACCTACGAGCAGTACTTC. Protein sequence: CASSATGLTTYEQYF.